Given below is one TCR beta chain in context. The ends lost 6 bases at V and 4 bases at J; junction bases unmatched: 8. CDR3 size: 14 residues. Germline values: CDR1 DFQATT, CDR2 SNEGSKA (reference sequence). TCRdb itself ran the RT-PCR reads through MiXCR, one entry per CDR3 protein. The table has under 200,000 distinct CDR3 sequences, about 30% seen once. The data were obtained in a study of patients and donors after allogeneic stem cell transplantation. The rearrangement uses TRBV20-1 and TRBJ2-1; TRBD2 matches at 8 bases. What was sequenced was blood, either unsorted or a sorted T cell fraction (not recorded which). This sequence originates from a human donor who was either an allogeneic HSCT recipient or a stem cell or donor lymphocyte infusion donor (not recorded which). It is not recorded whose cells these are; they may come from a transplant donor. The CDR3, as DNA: TGCAGTGCGTCTTTCGGGACTAGATACAATGAGCAGTTCTTC. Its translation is CSASFGTRYNEQFF.